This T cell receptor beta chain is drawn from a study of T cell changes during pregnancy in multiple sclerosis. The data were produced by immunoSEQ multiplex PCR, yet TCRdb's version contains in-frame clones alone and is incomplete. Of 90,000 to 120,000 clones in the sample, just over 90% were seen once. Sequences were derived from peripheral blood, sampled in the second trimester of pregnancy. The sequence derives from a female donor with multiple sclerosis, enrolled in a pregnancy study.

CDR3 in amino acids: CASSLDRGRLDTQYF. For the CDR3, the DNA is TGCGCCAGCAGCCTGGACAGGGGGCGGTTAGATACGCAGTATTTT. V is TRBV5-1 and J is TRBJ2-3; 11 bases agree with TRBD1. Germline loops: CDR1 SGHRS, CDR2 YFSETQ. V lost 4 bases, J lost 5 bases, and 6 bases stayed unmatched. This CDR3 has 15 residues.